The 14 T cell receptor beta chains below come from one sample, sequenced in a study of T-cell memory formation after mild COVID-19. TCRdb re-derived calls from the 5' RACE reads in MiXCR, one entry per CDR3 protein. The sample records about 360,000 distinct CDR3 sequences, roughly 14% being singletons. The sequenced sample consisted of PBMCs or a T cell subset sorted from them (not recorded which). Source of these receptors: a man aged 18 to 35 who had mild COVID-19 (a few samples of this study predate the infection). Cell type and time point are not known.

The genes are TRBV5-1 and TRBJ2-5; D is ambiguous. There are 12 residues in the CDR3. The germline CDR1 and CDR2 sequences are SGHRS and YFSETQ. V was clipped by 5 bases and J by 5 bases, with 10 bases between them. Here the CDR3 reads CASRHPWETQYF. The CDR3 nucleotides are TGCGCCAGCAGGCACCCGTGGGAGACCCAGTACTTC.

The chain couples TRBV7-9 to TRBJ2-1; possibly TRBD2 for D (5 bases). The V end lost 2 bases, the J end lost 2 bases, and 13 bases lay between the germline ends. The CDR3 extends over 16 amino acids. Germline loops: CDR1 SEHNR, CDR2 FQNEAQ (reference sequence). In DNA, the CDR3 is TGTGCCAGCAGCTTACGAGCACTAGAGCCCTACAATGAGCAGTTCTTC. Translating it yields CASSLRALEPYNEQFF.

This clonotype has only a few counts. The CDR3 spells CSAPGTGHPDEQYF. CDR3 coding DNA: TGCAGTGCGCCCGGGACAGGACACCCCGACGAGCAGTACTTC. The chain combines TRBV20-1 with TRBJ2-7; 8 bases are a match to TRBD1. V lost 6 bases to trimming and J lost 5 bases; unmatched junction nucleotides: 12. The CDR3 runs 14 residues. The germline V gene encodes CDR1 DFQATT and CDR2 SNEGSKA (reference sequence).

This rearrangement joins TRBV24-1 to TRBJ1-1; maybe TRBD1 (5 bases). Germline V lookup: CDR1 KGHDR, CDR2 SFDVKD. This CDR3 is 14 amino acids long. V lost 2 bases to trimming and J lost 3 bases, with 9 bases between them. This CDR3 reads CATSDWGLDTEAFF. CDR3 DNA: TGTGCCACCAGTGATTGGGGACTGGACACTGAAGCTTTCTTT.

This clonotype turned up a few times. J is TRBJ2-7 and V is TRBV7-2; D unresolved. Trimming removed 7 bases at V and 5 bases at J, with 9 bases between. Germline CDR1 reads SGHTA; CDR2 reads FQGNSA. The CDR3 is 11 residues long. This CDR3 is CASTSWNEQYF. The DNA for the CDR3 is TGTGCCAGCACATCGTGGAACGAGCAGTACTTC.

This clonotype was observed a few times. The chain links TRBV25-1 to TRBJ1-1; 9 bases match TRBD1. This CDR3 contains 16 residues. J lost 0 bases, V lost 6 bases, and 8 bases had no gene match. Germline-derived CDR1 and CDR2 are MGHDK and SYGVNS. For the CDR3, the DNA is TGTGCCAGCAGCAGCGGACAGGGGTCTGTGAACACTGAAGCTTTCTTT. This codes for CASSSGQGSVNTEAFF.

The chain employs TRBV6-2 or TRBV6-3 and TRBJ2-7; TRBD1 agrees at 9 bases. Germline values: CDR1 MNHEY, CDR2 SVGEGT. V was pared by 2 bases and J by 2 bases, with 1 base of the junction left unmatched. This CDR3 is 14 amino acids long. CDR3 sequence (DNA): TGTGCCAGCAGTTACCGGGACAGGGCCTACGAGCAGTACGTC. This encodes CASSYRDRAYEQYV.

This chain links TRBV28 with TRBJ2-1; 7 bases map to TRBD1. CDR1 MDHEN and CDR2 SYDVKM come from the germline V gene. Trimming removed 1 base from V and 4 bases from J; junction bases left unmatched: 4. The CDR3 is 15 amino acids. CDR3 in amino acids: CASSLSEQGYNEQFF. CDR3 bases: TGTGCCAGCAGTTTATCTGAACAGGGGTACAATGAGCAGTTCTTC.

CDR3 in amino acids: CASSARGRGNNSPLHF. In DNA, the CDR3 is TGTGCCAGCAGCGCCCGCGGACGAGGGAATAATTCACCCCTCCACTTT. The J gene is TRBJ1-6, the V gene TRBV9; unclear D gene. The germline gives CDR1 SGDLS, CDR2 YYNGEE. V lost 3 bases to trimming and J lost 5 bases, with 15 bases between them. This CDR3 is 16 amino acids long.

The table lists this clonotype with many counts. This chain uses TRBV29-1 with TRBJ1-1; no firm D call. This CDR3 region has 13 residues. The V gene's germline CDR1 is SQVTM and CDR2 ANQGSEA. Deletions cut 3 bases from V and 3 bases from J, with 11 bases between. CDR3 residues: CSVEKGWDTEAFF. The CDR3 region has the DNA TGCAGCGTTGAGAAGGGTTGGGACACTGAAGCTTTCTTT.

This chain connects TRBV7-2 to TRBJ1-2; D unclear. There are 12 residues in the CDR3. The V and J ends lost 10 bases and 4 bases respectively, with 13 bases between them. Germline V gene lookup returns CDR1 SGHTA and CDR2 FQGNSA. The CDR3, as DNA: TGTGCCACCCGGAGCGGTAGCTATGGCTACACCTTC. As protein: CATRSGSYGYTF.

The chain carries TRBV7-6 and TRBJ1-1; TRBD1 might be the D (5 bases). This CDR3 contains 15 residues. Germline lookup yields CDR1 SGHVS and CDR2 FNYEAQ. V dropped 0 bases and J dropped 5 bases, with 13 bases sitting between them. In DNA form, the CDR3 reads TGTGCCAGCAGCTTAGCCTCCTCCGGGGGAACTGAAGCTTTCTTT. Its translation is CASSLASSGGTEAFF.

This clonotype appeared a few times. The chain links TRBV9 to TRBJ1-4, with 10 positions matching TRBD1. This CDR3 comprises 15 residues. With 3 bases clipped from V and 8 bases from J, the junction kept 7 bases outside the gene matches. The germline CDR1 and CDR2 sequences are SGDLS and YYNGEE. The CDR3 sequence is CASSAGQGETEKLFF. DNA for the CDR3: TGTGCCAGCAGCGCTGGACAGGGGGAGACAGAAAAACTGTTTTTT.

The chain carries TRBV19 and TRBJ1-2, with D perhaps matching TRBD1 (5 bases). V lost 5 bases and J 5 bases, leaving 15 bases between the germline ends. The CDR3 is made up of 14 amino acids. Germline CDR1 reads LNHDA; CDR2 reads SQIVND (reference sequence). The CDR3 loop reads CASSPDSGGYGYTF. CDR3 coding DNA: TGTGCCAGTAGTCCTGACAGCGGGGGATATGGCTACACCTTC.